This T cell receptor (beta chain) was recorded in a study of blood T cell repertoires in COVID-19. For the study at large: The samples span acute and convalescent COVID-19 from the United States, Italy and Spain.

The data were produced by immunoSEQ multiplex PCR, yet TCRdb's version contains in-frame clones alone and is incomplete. The table shows hundreds of thousands of clones, with less than 90% occurring only once. Germline V gene sequence: CDR1 MNHEY, CDR2 SVGAGI. This CDR3 has 14 residues. The V segment lost 5 bases and the J segment 5 bases; nucleotides outside the gene matches: 8. This chain joins TRBV6-5 and TRBJ2-5, with 7 bases lining up with TRBD2. The sample consisted of PBMCs or T cells enriched from blood (not recorded which). The TCR sequence derives from a woman aged 60-75 years who had recovered from COVID-19. The CDR3 protein is CASSPPWGGETQYF. The CDR3 DNA reads as TGTGCCAGCAGTCCCCCGTGGGGAGGGGAGACCCAGTACTTC.